These 9 T cell receptor beta chains came from one sample sequenced in a study of blood T cell repertoires in COVID-19. Produced via immunoSEQ multiplex PCR; TCRdb's table is partial and in-frame only. The sample holds fewer than 300,000 clones, approximately 77% seen once. The specimen sequenced was peripheral blood. These TCRs come from a woman between 18 and 29 years old with acute or convalescent COVID-19.

In the case of this clone: Other DNA sequences from this sample encode an identical CDR3 as well. The V gene is TRBV18, the J gene TRBJ2-1, with D maybe TRBD2 (6 bases). In germline, CDR1 is KGHSH, CDR2 LQKENI. The CDR3 extends over 13 amino acids. V shed 4 bases and J shed 7 bases, with 11 bases lying between them. DNA for the CDR3: TGTGCCAGCTCACGGGACTCTTATAATGAGCAGTTCTTC. This translates into CASSRDSYNEQFF.

This clone was recorded a few times. V and J are TRBV7-6 and TRBJ1-5; D may be TRBD1 (6 bases). This CDR3 is built from 15 residues. V was cut by 1 base and J by 0 bases, with 7 bases left in between. CDR1 SGHVS and CDR2 FNYEAQ come from the germline V gene. The CDR3, as DNA: TGTGCCAGCAGCTTAGGGACAGATAGCAATCAGCCCCAGCATTTT. This sequence encodes CASSLGTDSNQPQHF.

This clone was counted only a few times. In nucleotides, the CDR3 is TGTGCCACCAGTGACCCCGTATCCTACGAGCAGTACTTC. It specifies CATSDPVSYEQYF. This sequence joins TRBV24-1 and TRBJ2-7; D not certain. V shed 4 bases and J shed 1 base, with 7 bases lying between them. In germline, CDR1 is KGHDR, CDR2 SFDVKD. The CDR3 runs 13 residues.

The chain links TRBV11-2 to TRBJ2-1, with TRBD1 as a possible D gene (5 bases). Germline lookup yields CDR1 SGHAT and CDR2 FQNNGV. The CDR3 sequence is 13 residues long. Deletions cut 3 bases from V and 5 bases from J, with 8 bases between. The CDR3 spells CASSFGRDNEQFF. CDR3 nucleotide sequence: TGTGCCAGCAGCTTCGGCAGGGACAATGAGCAGTTCTTC.

The rearrangement joins TRBV27 to TRBJ2-3; TRBD1 is a possible D gene (6 bases). CDR1 MNHEY and CDR2 SMNVEV come from the germline V gene (reference sequence). The CDR3 covers 14 residues. Trimming stripped 4 bases from V and 2 bases from J, with 10 bases between. CDR3 loop: CASSSGQNTDTQYF. CDR3 DNA sequence: TGTGCCAGCAGTTCCGGACAGAACACAGATACGCAGTATTTT.

The V call is TRBV7-9, the J call TRBJ1-1, with a possible D match to TRBD1 (5 bases). Deletions cut 0 bases from V and 7 bases from J, with 12 bases between. Germline assignment: CDR1 SEHNR and CDR2 FQNEAQ (reference sequence). This CDR3 has 14 residues. In DNA form, the CDR3 reads TGTGCCAGCAGCTTAGCGGCCGGGGGGGATGAAGCTTTCTTT. This translates into CASSLAAGGDEAFF.

The gene calls are TRBV11-2 and TRBJ2-7; no definite D call. This CDR3 has 14 residues. Trimming pared 5 bases from V and 1 base from J, leaving 12 bases between. Per the germline V gene, CDR1 is SGHAT and CDR2 is FQNNGV. DNA for the CDR3: TGTGCCAGCAGCCCCTACAGTTCTTCCTACGAGCAGTACTTC. Translating gives CASSPYSSSYEQYF.

In the case of this clone: Other nucleotide sequences in the sample specify the same CDR3. The CDR3 DNA reads as TGCGCCAGCAGCCGGGACTCCAGCTCCTACAATGAGCAGTTCTTC. Translation gives CASSRDSSSYNEQFF. This rearrangement joins TRBV10-2 to TRBJ2-1; D might be TRBD2 (6 bases). The CDR3 is 15 amino acids. Germline CDR1 and CDR2: WSHSY and SAAADI. The V end was cut by 6 bases, the J end by 0 bases, with 12 bases between.

V and J are TRBV10-3 and TRBJ1-3, with D possibly TRBD1 on 6 matching bases. The CDR3 contains 14 residues. In germline, CDR1 is ENHRY, CDR2 SYGVKD. V gave up 2 bases and J gave up 13 bases, with 18 bases separating them. The CDR3 region has the DNA TGTGCCATCAGTGAGCTCCGGGACACTTTGAGAATATATTTT. Amino acid sequence: CAISELRDTLRIYF.